This T cell receptor beta chain was found in a study of read filtering for tumor transcriptome and immune sequencing. Study at large: The cohort had about 16 men and under 15 women aged roughly 40 to 90, mean about 70 years. DNase treatment preceded whole-transcriptome library preparation.

This clonotype has more than one count but fewer than ten. The library was built from approximately 400 ng RNA with molecular barcoded adaptors for alpha/delta and beta/gamma chains. TCRdb used MiXCR to reprocess the reads, holding one entry per CDR3 protein. The table records 62,000 or so distinct CDR3 sequences, 20% of them present only once. This CDR3 is built from 13 residues. Germline-derived CDR1 and CDR2 are DFQATT and SNEGSKA (reference sequence). V lost 2 bases, J lost 1 base, and 8 bases lay in between. Input material: a population of CD138-negative cells sorted from bone marrow. The chain joins TRBV20-1 to TRBJ1-1; TRBD1 is a possible D gene (5 bases). The TCR comes from a donor aged 40 or over with multiple myeloma. The CDR3 sequence is CSARLDRNTEAFF. The CDR3 bases are TGCAGTGCTAGACTAGACAGGAACACTGAAGCTTTCTTT.